This TCR beta chain was sequenced for a study of cytomegalovirus exposure and HLA in healthy donors. Study context: Earlier, fewer than 130 million unique TCR beta sequences were recovered from about 179 million T cells by an analysis. Study results and caveats: Most CMV-associated TCR beta chains were later found to appear HLA-restricted. After further analysis at a later stage, 16,951 TCR beta sequences were associated with HLA alleles at 0.05 false discovery rate.

V gave up 1 base and J gave up 6 bases; unmatched junction bases: 9. This CDR3 has 17 residues. Germline CDR1 reads SGHTA; CDR2 reads FQGNSA. Vbeta (60) and Jbeta (13) primers were used in the PCR. The protocol was immunoSEQ multiplex PCR, while the TCRdb copy is restricted to in-frame clones and leaves out a portion. In all, the sample yields 140,000 or so clones. Of note for this clone: The antigen is undetermined.

The gene calls are TRBV7-2 and TRBJ2-1, with 10 bases identical to TRBD1. The receptor was derived from a male donor in good health and CMV-seronegative. The material sequenced was PBMCs. CDR3: CASSLVGTGVVGNEQFF. CDR3 in DNA: TGTGCCAGCAGCTTAGTGGGGACAGGGGTTGTCGGCAATGAGCAGTTCTTC.